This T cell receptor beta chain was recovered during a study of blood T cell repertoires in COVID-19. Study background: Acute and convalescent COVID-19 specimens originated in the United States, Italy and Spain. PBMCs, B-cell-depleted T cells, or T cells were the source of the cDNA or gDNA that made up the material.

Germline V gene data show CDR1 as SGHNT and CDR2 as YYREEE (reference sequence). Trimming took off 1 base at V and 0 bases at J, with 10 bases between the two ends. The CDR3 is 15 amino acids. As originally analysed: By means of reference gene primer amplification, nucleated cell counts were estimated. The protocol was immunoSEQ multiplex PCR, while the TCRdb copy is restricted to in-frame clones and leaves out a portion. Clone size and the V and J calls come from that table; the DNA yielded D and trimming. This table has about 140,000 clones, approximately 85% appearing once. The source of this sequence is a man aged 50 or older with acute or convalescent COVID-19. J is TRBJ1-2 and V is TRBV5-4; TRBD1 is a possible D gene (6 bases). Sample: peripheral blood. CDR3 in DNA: TGTGCCAGCAGCTTGCTACAGGGATCTAACTATGGCTACACCTTC. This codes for CASSLLQGSNYGYTF.